This T cell receptor (beta chain) stems from a study of T-cell memory formation after mild COVID-19. Each CDR3 protein is one row after TCRdb ran MiXCR on the 5' RACE reads. The sample holds roughly 130,000 distinct CDR3 sequences, about 5.9% seen once. CDR3 length: 17 residues. With 0 bases removed from V and 2 bases from J, the gap between germline ends came to 17 bases. Germline V CDR1 and CDR2: SGHAT, FQNNGV. Only a few counts were recorded for this clonotype. The sequencing sample was made of PBMCs or a T cell subset sorted from them (not recorded which). The source of this sequence is an adult woman who had mild COVID-19 (a few samples of this study predate the infection). Cell type and time point are not known. The chain carries TRBV11-2 and TRBJ2-7, with a weak D call TRBD1 (6 bases). This CDR3 is CASSLESSGAYPYEQYF. CDR3 nucleotides: TGTGCCAGCAGCTTAGAGTCGTCAGGGGCCTACCCCTACGAGCAGTACTTC.